This T cell receptor (beta chain) was profiled in a study of OX40 agonist ivuxolimab in advanced cancers. As for the study in general: Prior therapy, whether anti-PD-1, anti-PD-L1 or anti-CTLA-4, was allowed, and approximately 40% had some. Study-wide findings and caveats: Certain nonresponders likewise exhibited a low normalized T-cell clonal expansion. CD4+ and CD8+ T cells in blood underwent clonal expansion by week 6 at 0.1 to 3.0 mg/kg.

The CDR3 has 15 residues. The germline gives CDR1 MGHRA, CDR2 YSYEKL. V lost 1 base and J 8 bases, leaving 12 bases between the germline ends. This clone is a singleton in its sample. Its matching antigen is unknown. TCRdb's copy holds only in-frame clones and misses some; the assay was immunoSEQ multiplex PCR. The data show 83,000 or so clones, about 86% seen once. This receptor was identified in an adult with an advanced solid tumor such as melanoma, head and neck, liver or kidney cancer. The chain has TRBV4-1 and TRBJ1-6; D gene ambiguous. The specimen comprised CD4+ or CD8+ T cells sorted from blood, sampled in a trial of the OX40 agonist ivuxolimab. The CDR3 nucleotides are TGCGCCAGCAGCCAAGCCGTGAATTTTGATTCACCCCTCCACTTT. It is translated as CASSQAVNFDSPLHF.